The rows below give T cell receptor beta chains drawn from one sample of a study of CD8+ T cells in alopecia areata. Libraries were prepared by immunoSEQ multiplex PCR; TCRdb keeps only in-frame clonotypes and omits some of them. The sample shows 150,000 to 200,000 clones, 59% of them seen only once. The sequencing here drew on CD4+ T cells sorted from blood, taken at week 0. The origin of the receptors is a human donor with alopecia areata. Each CDR3 is given without its conserved first and last residue. The order of the fields is J gene, V gene, CDR3 protein.

j_call: TRBJ1-2
v_call: TRBV10-3
cdr3_aa: AISEGSWYGYT

j_call: TRBJ2-7
v_call: TRBV13
cdr3_aa: ASKGGRSSYEQY

j_call: TRBJ2-2
v_call: TRBV5-6
cdr3_aa: ASSVGPPSGELF

j_call: TRBJ1-2
v_call: TRBV19
cdr3_aa: ASSILGGSNYGYT

j_call: TRBJ1-2
v_call: TRBV4-2
cdr3_aa: ASSQDRVPYGYT

j_call: TRBJ1-6
v_call: TRBV5-1
cdr3_aa: ASSLDSPTDSPLH

j_call: TRBJ2-2
v_call: TRBV18
cdr3_aa: ASSPPGGSTGELF

j_call: TRBJ1-2
v_call: TRBV5-4
cdr3_aa: ASSMEGRGPDLSYT

j_call: TRBJ1-1
v_call: TRBV30
cdr3_aa: AEIYRGEAF

j_call: TRBJ1-3
v_call: TRBV30
cdr3_aa: AWSGTRITIY

j_call: TRBJ2-1
v_call: TRBV10-1
cdr3_aa: ASSEQAYNEQF

j_call: TRBJ1-3
v_call: TRBV29-1
cdr3_aa: SAASKLNSGNTIY

j_call: TRBJ2-7
v_call: TRBV6-1
cdr3_aa: ASSEGQPYEQY

j_call: TRBJ2-5
v_call: TRBV29-1
cdr3_aa: SVLPRLVGKETQY

j_call: TRBJ1-1
v_call: TRBV5-1
cdr3_aa: ASSNAANTEAF

j_call: TRBJ1-1
v_call: TRBV6-5
cdr3_aa: ASRKWGITEAF

j_call: TRBJ1-1
v_call: TRBV28
cdr3_aa: ASVESGGGTEAF

j_call: TRBJ2-1
v_call: TRBV18
cdr3_aa: ASSPSPSYNEQF